These T cell receptor beta chains were read from a single sample in a study of shared clonotypes between healthy human individuals. The assay was immunoSEQ multiplex PCR, and TCRdb's table has in-frame clones only and misses some. The sample carries 550,000 to 750,000 clones, around 95% recorded once. The source material was naive CD8+ T cells sorted from blood. All receptors come from a woman aged 25 to 45 in good health. Each CDR3 is given with its conserved first and last residue. A D gene is named only where the DNA matches it firmly. Clone sizes are given selectively: once, few, many, or a class where the clone is expanded.

>NA|TRBV4-2|TRBJ1-2|14|NA
TGTGCCAGCAGCCAAGAACGGGCTGGCTATGGCTACACCTTC
CASSQERAGYGYTF
>NA|TRBV5-6|TRBJ1-1|14|NA
TGTGCCAGCAGCTTGGGATGGGGGAGCACTGAAGCTTTCTTT
CASSLGWGSTEAFF
>NA|TRBV6-1|TRBJ2-5|14|NA
TGTGCCAGCACGGAATTGATCAACAGGGAGACCCAGTACTTC
CASTELINRETQYF
>NA|TRBV6-1|TRBJ2-7|15|NA
TGTGCCAGCAGTGAAGAGGTAGGGGGTTACTACGAGCAGTACTTC
CASSEEVGGYYEQYF
>NA|TRBV28|TRBJ2-1|13|NA
TGTGCCAGCAGGACCGGGCTATACAATGAGCAGTTCTTC
CASRTGLYNEQFF
>TRBD2|TRBV5-1|TRBJ2-1|17|NA
TGCGCCAGCAGCTTGGAACCTAGCGGGAGTATTAGCAATGAGCAGTTCTTC
CASSLEPSGSISNEQFF
>TRBD2|TRBV4-1|TRBJ2-3|17|NA
TGCGCCAGCAGCCAAGATTGGGCGGGAGGGCCGGGAGATACGCAGTATTTT
CASSQDWAGGPGDTQYF
>NA|TRBV7-9|TRBJ2-7|13|NA
TGTGCCAGCAGCTCGGCCGACGGCTACGAGCAGTACTTC
CASSSADGYEQYF
>NA|TRBV28|TRBJ2-2|13|NA
TGTGCCAGCAGTGGACAGCTAACCGGGGAGCTGTTTTTT
CASSGQLTGELFF
>NA|TRBV15|TRBJ2-7|15|NA
TGTGCCACCAGCAGAGCGTCGGACAGCGCTTACGAGCAGTACTTC
CATSRASDSAYEQYF
>NA|TRBV9|TRBJ2-1|15|NA
TGTGCCAGCACTCGGCGGCGGGATGCCTACAATGAGCAGTTCTTC
CASTRRRDAYNEQFF
>NA|TRBV19|TRBJ1-1|9|NA
TGTGCCACCGGGGACGGGGCTTTCTTT
CATGDGAFF
>TRBD2|TRBV4-1|TRBJ2-1|21|NA
TGCGCCAGCAGCCCGAACCTACTACTAGCGGGAGAACAGGGGGTGGGCAATGAGCAGTTCTTC
CASSPNLLLAGEQGVGNEQFF
>NA|TRBV28|TRBJ1-5|18|once
TGTGCCAGCAGTCCCCTTGGGAGGGGCGTTTATAGCAATCAGCCCCAGCATTTT
CASSPLGRGVYSNQPQHF
>NA|TRBV27|TRBJ2-3|16|once
TGTGCCAGCAATTCAGGCCAGGGGAGCGGGCTAGATACGCAGTATTTT
CASNSGQGSGLDTQYF
>NA|TRBV5-8|TRBJ2-3|16|once
TGTGCCAGCAGCTTGGAGCTGGGTCCATCCACAGATACGCAGTATTTT
CASSLELGPSTDTQYF
>TRBD1|TRBV6-5|TRBJ1-2|16|NA
TGTGCCAGCAGTTACCTAACCGGACAGGGAGGATATGGCTACACCTTC
CASSYLTGQGGYGYTF
>TRBD1|TRBV2|TRBJ2-1|21|NA
TGTGCCAGCAGTGAAAGGGCGACCGGGACAGGGAGGTACTGGGGGTACAATGAGCAGTTCTTC
CASSERATGTGRYWGYNEQFF
>NA|TRBV5-1|TRBJ2-1|15|NA
TGCGCCAGCAGCCCCCATTCGGGCTCCTACAATGAGCAGTTCTTC
CASSPHSGSYNEQFF
>NA|TRBV5-4|TRBJ2-5|14|once
TGTGCCAGCAGACCGGCCCTGACGGGTGAGACCCAGTACTTC
CASRPALTGETQYF
>NA|TRBV27|TRBJ2-7|14|NA
TGTGCCAGCAGGTACGGCGACCCGTCCTACGAGCAGTACTTC
CASRYGDPSYEQYF
>NA|TRBV27|TRBJ2-3|14|once
TGTGCCAGCAGTTTACAGGGGAGCACAGATACGCAGTATTTT
CASSLQGSTDTQYF
>NA|TRBV28|TRBJ2-7|14|NA
TGTGCCAGCAGTGTGACAGCTCTCTCCTACGAGCAGTACTTC
CASSVTALSYEQYF
>TRBD1|TRBV5-5|TRBJ2-7|14|NA
TGTGCCAGCAGCTGGGACAGGGAAAGCTACGAGCAGTACTTC
CASSWDRESYEQYF
>NA|TRBV28|TRBJ1-1|16|once
TGTGCCAGCAGCCCCCCGGTGGGGGGGATGAACACTGAAGCTTTCTTT
CASSPPVGGMNTEAFF
>NA|TRBV5-6|TRBJ2-7|15|NA
TGTGCCAGCAGCTTGGCTCTCGGGCTAGACTACGAGCAGTACTTC
CASSLALGLDYEQYF
>TRBD2|TRBV28|TRBJ2-1|21|once
TGTGCCAGCAGTTTATCCTCTACCCCGTGGCTAGCGGCTAGCTCCTACAATGAGCAGTTCTTC
CASSLSSTPWLAASSYNEQFF
>NA|TRBV5-4|TRBJ1-1|17|NA
TGTGCCAGCAGTCATGTTGCAGGTTCTGGGGGGAACACTGAAGCTTTCTTT
CASSHVAGSGGNTEAFF
>NA|TRBV13|TRBJ2-7|14|NA
TGTGCCAGCAGCCCGGGAGCTGGGGGCTACGAGCAGTACTTC
CASSPGAGGYEQYF
>TRBD2|TRBV15|TRBJ2-7|12|NA
TGTGCCACCAACGCGGGGGAGGGCGAGCAGTACTTC
CATNAGEGEQYF
>NA|TRBV11-2|TRBJ1-1|15|NA
TGTGCCAGCAGCATAGAACCGTTTATGAACACTGAAGCTTTCTTT
CASSIEPFMNTEAFF
>NA|TRBV6-6|TRBJ1-2|14|NA
TGTGCCAGCAGTTACGCCTCGGGGTTGGGTGGCTACACCTTC
CASSYASGLGGYTF
>TRBD1|TRBV9|TRBJ2-4|14|NA
TGTGCCAGCAGCGTAGAAGGGGGCAGGGACATTCAGTACTTC
CASSVEGGRDIQYF
>TRBD1|TRBV14|TRBJ1-2|15|NA
TGTGCCAGCAGCCAAGTCGGGACAGAATCTTATGGCTACACCTTC
CASSQVGTESYGYTF
>NA|TRBV15|TRBJ1-3|12|NA
TGTGCCACCAGCAGAGGAGGAAACACCATATATTTT
CATSRGGNTIYF
>NA|TRBV5-6|TRBJ2-1|15|NA
TGTGCCAGCAGCCAACGGGGGAGCTCCTACAATGAGCAGTTCTTC
CASSQRGSSYNEQFF
>NA|TRBV4-1|TRBJ2-2|14|once
TGCGCCACCCCTTGGACGGCGGGCACCGGGGAGCTGTTTTTT
CATPWTAGTGELFF
>NA|TRBV2|TRBJ2-7|13|NA
TGTGCCAGCAGTGGGTCCACCAACTACGAGCAGTACTTC
CASSGSTNYEQYF
>NA|TRBV7-9|TRBJ2-5|13|once
TGTGCCAGCAGGTCGGGACTCCAAGAGACCCAGTACTTC
CASRSGLQETQYF
>NA|TRBV25-1|TRBJ2-3|14|once
TGTGCCAGCAGTCCCCCATTTTCTACAGATACGCAGTATTTT
CASSPPFSTDTQYF
>TRBD1|TRBV28|TRBJ1-1|15|NA
TGTGCCGTTACCGGGACAGGGGCTATGAACACTGAAGCTTTCTTT
CAVTGTGAMNTEAFF
>NA|TRBV27|TRBJ2-6|13|NA
TGTGCCAGCGGGGGCACTGGGGCCAACGTCCTGACTTTC
CASGGTGANVLTF
>TRBD2|TRBV19|TRBJ2-3|16|NA
TGTGCCAGTAGTATTGGACTAGCGGGAGACCAAGATACGCAGTATTTT
CASSIGLAGDQDTQYF
>TRBD1|TRBV2|TRBJ2-7|13|NA
TGTGCCAGCAGACCGACAGGGGGACTCGAGCAGTACTTC
CASRPTGGLEQYF
>NA|TRBV28|TRBJ1-4|13|once
TGTGCCACCCCGATCGCAACTAATGAAAAACTGTTTTTT
CATPIATNEKLFF
>NA|TRBV11-2|TRBJ2-1|16|NA
TGTGCCAGCAGCACCGACTTGGATATCTCCTACAATGAGCAGTTCTTC
CASSTDLDISYNEQFF
>NA|TRBV28|TRBJ2-7|12|NA
TGTGCCAGCAGTTTCGGGGGGCTCGAGCAGTACTTC
CASSFGGLEQYF
>NA|TRBV9|TRBJ2-3|17|NA
TGTGCCAGCAGCGTAGATGTCCCGGGGGCAGGAGAAAATACGCAGTATTTT
CASSVDVPGAGENTQYF
>NA|TRBV5-4|TRBJ1-1|14|NA
TGTGCCAGCAGCTTGGTCGACAGAAACACTGAAGCTTTCTTT
CASSLVDRNTEAFF
>NA|TRBV2|TRBJ2-1|15|NA
TGTGCCAGCAGTGGGGGACCAACCCCTTTCAATGAGCAGTTCTTC
CASSGGPTPFNEQFF
>TRBD1|TRBV11-2|TRBJ2-2|15|NA
TGTGCCAGCAGCAGGACAGGGGAGGACACCGGGGAGCTGTTTTTT
CASSRTGEDTGELFF
>NA|TRBV6-5|TRBJ1-2|13|NA
TGTGCCAGCAGTTACCGGACAGCGTATGGCTACACCTTC
CASSYRTAYGYTF
>NA|TRBV7-9|TRBJ2-1|13|NA
TGTGCCAGCAGCCCCCTACTGTCCCATGAGCAGTTCTTC
CASSPLLSHEQFF